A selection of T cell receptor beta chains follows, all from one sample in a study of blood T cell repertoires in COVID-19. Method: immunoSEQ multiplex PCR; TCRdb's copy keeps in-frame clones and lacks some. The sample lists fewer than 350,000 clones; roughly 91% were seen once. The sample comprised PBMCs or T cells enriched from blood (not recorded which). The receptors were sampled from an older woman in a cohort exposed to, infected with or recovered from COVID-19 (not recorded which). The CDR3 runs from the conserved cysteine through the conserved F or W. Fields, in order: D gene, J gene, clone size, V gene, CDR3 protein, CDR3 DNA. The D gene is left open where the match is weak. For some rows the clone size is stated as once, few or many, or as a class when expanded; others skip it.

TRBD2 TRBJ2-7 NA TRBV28 CASSRGLAGNYEQYF TGTGCCAGCAGTAGGGGACTAGCGGGAAATTACGAGCAGTACTTC
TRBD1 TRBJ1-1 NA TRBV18 CASSRQGAFSTEAFF TGTGCCAGCTCTCGACAGGGGGCGTTTAGCACTGAAGCTTTCTTT
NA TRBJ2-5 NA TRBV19 CASSPSELAPQETQYF TGTGCCAGTTCTCCTTCGGAACTAGCCCCCCAAGAGACCCAGTACTTC
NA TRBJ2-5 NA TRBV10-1 CASSESSRSQETQYF TGCGCCAGCAGTGAGTCGAGTCGGTCCCAAGAGACCCAGTACTTC
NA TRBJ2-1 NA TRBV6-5 CASRANSFSYNEQFF TGTGCCAGCAGGGCGAACAGCTTCTCCTACAATGAGCAGTTCTTC
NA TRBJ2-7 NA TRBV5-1 CASRSGPLGEQYF TGCGCCAGCAGAAGCGGACCCCTCGGCGAGCAGTACTTC
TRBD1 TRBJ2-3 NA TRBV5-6 CASSYYRDRYTDTQYF TGTGCCAGCAGTTACTACCGGGACAGGTACACAGATACGCAGTATTTT
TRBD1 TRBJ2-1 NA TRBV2 CASTLMGQIYNEQFF TGTGCCAGCACTCTAATGGGACAGATCTACAATGAGCAGTTCTTC
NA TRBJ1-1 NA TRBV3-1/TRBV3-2 CASSQAGNTEAFF TGTGCCAGCAGCCAGGCGGGGAACACTGAAGCTTTCTTT
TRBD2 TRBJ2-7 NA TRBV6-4 CASSDTASGRFEQYF TGTGCCAGCAGTGACACGGCTAGCGGGAGATTCGAGCAGTACTTC
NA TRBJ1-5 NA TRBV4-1 CASSSVGGNQPQHF TGCGCCAGCAGCTCCGTAGGGGGTAATCAGCCCCAGCATTTT
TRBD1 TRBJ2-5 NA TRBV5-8 CASSPGTGYQETQYF TGTGCCAGCTCCCCGGGGACAGGGTACCAAGAGACCCAGTACTTC
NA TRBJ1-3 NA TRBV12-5 CASAQQGAGNTIYF TGTGCTAGTGCCCAACAGGGAGCTGGAAACACCATATATTTT
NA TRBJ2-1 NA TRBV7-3 CASSLTGGDSNQFF TGTGCCAGCAGCTTAACCGGTGGGGACTCTAATCAGTTCTTC
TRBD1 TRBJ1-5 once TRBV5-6 CASSLGAGQGGRQPQHF TGTGCCAGCAGCTTGGGGGCCGGACAGGGAGGACGGCAGCCCCAGCATTTT
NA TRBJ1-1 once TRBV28 CASSGGGGVVEAFF TGTGCCAGCAGTGGGGGAGGAGGGGTAGTTGAAGCTTTCTTT
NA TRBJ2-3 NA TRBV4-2 CASSQDSTGSTDTQYF TGTGCCAGCAGCCAAGACTCAACAGGAAGCACAGATACGCAGTATTTT